These 30 T cell receptor beta chains came from one sample sequenced in a study of radiation and T cells in renal cell carcinoma. Repertoires were generated with immunoSEQ multiplex PCR, while TCRdb's copy carries only in-frame clones and drops some. The data contain 100,000 to 150,000 clones, approximately 78% of them singletons. This sample's time point: baseline pretreatment blood. As to treatment: 15 Gy SBRT to primary tumor, nephrectomy 4 weeks later. The starting material was blood, obtained from a patient whose treatment included radiotherapy and nephrectomy. The origin of the receptors is a woman aged 60-75 years with renal cell carcinoma.

This clone was detected only once. CDR3 bases: TGTGCCAGCAGTGAAGGGGTGGGGACAAAGTTTGTCTCCTACGAGCAGTACTTC. It is translated as CASSEGVGTKFVSYEQYF. This chain connects TRBV6-1 to TRBJ2-7, with D tentatively TRBD1 (6 bases). Germline CDR1 MNHNS, CDR2 SASEGT. V lost 1 base, J lost 0 bases, and 19 bases lay in between. The length of the CDR3 is 18 residues.

The rearrangement links TRBV6-6 to TRBJ2-7; a weak D match, TRBD1 (6 bases). V lost 5 bases, J lost 1 base, and 15 bases lay in between. This CDR3 is built from 15 residues. CDR1 is MNHNY and CDR2 is SVGAGI in the germline V gene (reference sequence). The CDR3: CASSMGAGPSYEQYF. The CDR3 DNA is TGTGCCAGCAGTATGGGGGCAGGCCCATCCTACGAGCAGTACTTC.

This rearrangement joins TRBV19 to TRBJ1-2; 12 positions match TRBD1. Germline V CDR1 and CDR2: LNHDA, SQIVND (reference sequence). The CDR3 extends over 16 amino acids. The V and J ends lost 8 bases and 7 bases, in that order; junction bases with no gene match: 14. The CDR3 protein is CASSKLGGTGGAGYTF. The CDR3 DNA reads TGTGCCAGTTCGAAGCTTGGGGGGACAGGGGGCGCTGGCTACACCTTC.

The DNA for the CDR3 is TGTGCCATCAGTGAGTCCCGGGCTAGCGGGGGCACAGATACGCAGTATTTT. This translates into CAISESRASGGTDTQYF. V gene TRBV10-3 combines with J gene TRBJ2-3; 9 positions match TRBD2. With V trimmed by 0 bases and J by 1 base, 5 bases remained unmatched. Germline CDR1 is ENHRY and CDR2 is SYGVKD. This CDR3 contains 17 residues.

V gene TRBV9 combines with J gene TRBJ1-1; TRBD1 matches at 8 bases. V dropped 3 bases and J dropped 1; count of bases not matched to a gene: 2. Germline lookup yields CDR1 SGDLS and CDR2 YYNGEE. The CDR3 is 14 residues long. The CDR3 here is CASSDGQGNTEAFF. DNA for the CDR3: TGTGCCAGCAGCGACGGACAGGGGAACACTGAAGCTTTCTTT.

V is TRBV28 and J is TRBJ1-1, with D unclear. The germline V and J ends were trimmed by 10 bases and 10 bases, with 16 bases remaining between them. Germline lookup yields CDR1 MDHEN and CDR2 SYDVKM. This CDR3 has 11 amino acids. The CDR3 protein is CATSEGFRAFF. The DNA of the CDR3 is TGTGCCACCTCAGAGGGTTTCAGAGCTTTCTTT.

The rearrangement links TRBV5-6 to TRBJ2-5; 10 bases agree with TRBD2. V lost 1 base, J lost 1 base, and 4 bases stayed unmatched. Germline CDR1 SGHDT, CDR2 YYEEEE. CDR3 size: 16 residues. CDR3 region: CASSLLASGGQETQYF. As DNA, the CDR3 is TGTGCCAGCAGCTTGCTTGCTAGCGGGGGCCAAGAGACCCAGTACTTC.

This chain links TRBV28 with TRBJ2-3, with 7 positions matching TRBD2. CDR3 length: 16 residues. With 5 bases clipped from V and 2 bases from J, the junction kept 10 bases outside the gene matches. CDR1 MDHEN and CDR2 SYDVKM come from the germline V gene. The CDR3 reads CASSPAGLVITDTQYF. DNA of the CDR3: TGTGCCAGCAGTCCCGCCGGACTAGTGATCACAGATACGCAGTATTTT.

This chain joins TRBV6-6 and TRBJ2-7; D perhaps matches TRBD1 (6 bases). The CDR3 runs 13 residues. Trimming removed 8 bases at V and 4 bases at J, with 15 bases between. Germline V lookup: CDR1 MNHNY, CDR2 SVGAGI (reference sequence). CDR3 DNA: TGTGCCAGCGCCAGACAGGAAAGGTACGAGCAGTACTTC. As protein: CASARQERYEQYF.

This clone was picked up one time. The J gene is TRBJ1-5, the V gene TRBV28; D is perhaps TRBD1 (5 bases). This CDR3 region has 14 residues. Germline V gives CDR1 MDHEN, CDR2 SYDVKM. Trimming pared 2 bases from V and 4 bases from J, leaving 9 bases between. In DNA, the CDR3 is TGTGCCAGCAGTTTAAATGGGGGGAATCAGCCCCAGCATTTT. This sequence encodes CASSLNGGNQPQHF.

This clone was found a few times. CDR3 bases: TGTGCCAGCAGCTTAGTAGTCCTGGCGGGGGTCGGCACAGATACGCAGTATTTT. Protein: CASSLVVLAGVGTDTQYF. The chain carries TRBV7-9 and TRBJ2-3, with 7 bases lining up with TRBD2. Germline V gene data show CDR1 as SEHNR and CDR2 as FQNEAQ (reference sequence). With V trimmed by 1 base and J by 1 base, 11 bases remained unmatched. The CDR3 has 18 residues.

This clone occurred once. The V gene is TRBV5-1, the J gene TRBJ2-3; possibly TRBD1 for D (6 bases). V shed 4 bases and J shed 0 bases, with 12 bases lying between them. CDR1 is SGHRS, CDR2 YFSETQ, per germline. The CDR3 is 15 residues long. CDR3 sequence: CASSTGTTSTDTQYF. The CDR3 region has the DNA TGCGCCAGCAGCACCGGGACAACTAGCACAGATACGCAGTATTTT. The whole variable domain, filled in from reference TRBV5-1 and TRBJ2-3, reads KAGVTQTPRYLIKTRGQQVTLSCSPISGHRSVSWYQQTPGQGLQFLFEYFSETQRNKGNFPGRFSGRQFSNSRSEMNVSTLELGDSALYLCASSTGTTSTDTQYFGPGTRLTVL.

The V call is TRBV7-2, the J call TRBJ2-2; TRBD2 aligns across 9 bases. From germline, CDR1 is SGHTA and CDR2 FQGNSA. V gave up 2 bases and J gave up 5 bases; unmatched junction bases: 6. The CDR3 sequence is 16 residues long. CDR3 DNA: TGTGCCAGCAGCTTATTCCCTACTAGCGGGACCGGGGAGCTGTTTTTT. The encoded protein is CASSLFPTSGTGELFF.

This rearrangement joins TRBV27 to TRBJ2-1; 12 positions match TRBD2. Trimming took 5 bases from V and 3 from J; bases not matched to a gene: 11. This CDR3 region has 18 residues. Germline CDR1 is MNHEY and CDR2 is SMNVEV (reference sequence). The CDR3 sequence: CASSLLAASGGGYNEQFF. The DNA of the CDR3 is TGTGCCAGCAGTCTCCTGGCGGCTAGCGGGGGGGGCTACAATGAGCAGTTCTTC.

The chain uses TRBV2 and TRBJ1-5; 7 bases match TRBD1. V dropped 4 bases and J dropped 4; count of bases not matched to a gene: 4. In germline, CDR1 is SNHLY, CDR2 FYNNEI. The CDR3 is made up of 14 amino acids. The CDR3 nucleotides read TGTGCCAGCAGTGCGACAGGGTTAAATCAGCCCCAGCATTTT. Translation: CASSATGLNQPQHF.

The chain has TRBV5-6 and TRBJ1-6; the D gene is possibly TRBD1 (6 bases). The germline CDR1 and CDR2 sequences are SGHDT and YYEEEE. V was cut by 3 bases and J by 7 bases, with 14 bases left in between. This CDR3 is 15 amino acids long. CDR3 region: CASSSPGAQNSPLHF. CDR3 bases: TGTGCCAGCAGCTCCCCAGGGGCCCAGAATTCACCCCTCCACTTT.

This chain joins TRBV5-1 and TRBJ1-4, with TRBD1 as a possible D gene (5 bases). Germline V gene data show CDR1 as SGHRS and CDR2 as YFSETQ. V shed 0 bases and J shed 1 base, with 7 bases lying between them. The CDR3 is 15 amino acids. CDR3 sequence reads: CASSLVGGTNEKLFF. CDR3 in DNA: TGCGCCAGCAGCTTGGTCGGGGGAACTAATGAAAAACTGTTTTTT. Supplemented by reference TRBV5-1 and TRBJ1-4, the full variable domain reads KAGVTQTPRYLIKTRGQQVTLSCSPISGHRSVSWYQQTPGQGLQFLFEYFSETQRNKGNFPGRFSGRQFSNSRSEMNVSTLELGDSALYLCASSLVGGTNEKLFFGSGTQLSVL.

The chain carries TRBV11-3 and TRBJ2-7; D gene uncertain. Trimming cost V 0 bases and J 5 bases, with 5 bases left between them. This CDR3 is built from 12 residues. Germline lookup yields CDR1 SGHNT and CDR2 YENEEA. The CDR3, as DNA: TGTGCCAGCAGCTTAGATGGGGACGAGCAGTACTTC. This encodes CASSLDGDEQYF.

The chain employs TRBV2 and TRBJ2-7; TRBD1 might be the D (6 bases). V was cut by 5 bases and J by 5 bases, with 13 bases left in between. Germline assignment: CDR1 SNHLY and CDR2 FYNNEI. The length of the CDR3 is 13 residues. The CDR3 DNA follows: TGTGCCAGCAGTAAGGGGGAATTGGACGAGCAGTACTTC. Translated, it gives CASSKGELDEQYF.

The V call is TRBV7-9, the J call TRBJ2-2; D remains unclear. Trimming shortened V by 5 bases and J by 0 bases, and 10 bases separated the two germline ends. Germline V CDR1 and CDR2: SEHNR, FQNEAQ (reference sequence). The CDR3 is made up of 15 amino acids. DNA for the CDR3: TGTGCCAGCAGCATCAGAGTAACGAACACCGGGGAGCTGTTTTTT. Amino acids: CASSIRVTNTGELFF.

The chain is built from TRBV6-5 and TRBJ1-1; D gene unclear. Trimming pared 2 bases from V and 5 bases from J, leaving 12 bases between. The CDR3 covers 14 residues. Germline V lookup: CDR1 MNHEY, CDR2 SVGAGI. The CDR3 reads CASSYAVGRTEAFF. The CDR3 nucleotides are TGTGCCAGCAGTTACGCGGTAGGGAGGACTGAAGCTTTCTTT.

This chain joins TRBV6-6 and TRBJ1-3, with 7 positions matching TRBD1. After removal of 0 bases from V and 16 bases from J, the junction contained 12 bases not matched to a gene. The CDR3 contains 14 residues. Germline loops: CDR1 MNHNY, CDR2 SVGAGI (reference sequence). In DNA form, the CDR3 reads TGTGCCAGCAGTTACTCGATCCCCGGACAGGTGCGGTATTTT. Encoded protein: CASSYSIPGQVRYF.

The V gene is TRBV2, the J gene TRBJ1-2; D unclear. Looked up from germline, CDR1 is SNHLY and CDR2 is FYNNEI. The V gene lost 3 bases and the J gene lost 0 bases, with 5 bases spanning the gap. This CDR3 spans 13 amino acids. The CDR3 protein is CASSDRTNYGYTF. The CDR3 bases are TGTGCCAGCAGTGACAGGACTAACTATGGCTACACCTTC.

This clone occurred a few times. V gene TRBV29-1 combines with J gene TRBJ1-1; D is uncertain. Trimming took 6 bases from V and 1 from J, leaving 12 bases between them. This CDR3 has 13 residues. Germline CDR1 is SQVTM and CDR2 is ANQGSEA. This CDR3 is CSVPREGNTEAFF. The CDR3 DNA reads TGCAGCGTACCCCGAGAGGGGAACACTGAAGCTTTCTTT.

This clone was seen more than once but under ten times. This chain joins TRBV5-4 and TRBJ2-5; 15 bases align to TRBD2. The CDR3 loop spans 17 amino acids. Germline V lookup: CDR1 SGHNT, CDR2 YYREEE (reference sequence). The junction had 8 bases not matched to a gene; V was cut back by 4 bases and J by 4 bases. DNA of the CDR3: TGTGCCAGCAGCCGCGGACTAGCGGGGGGGCAGGGAGAGACCCAGTACTTC. It translates to CASSRGLAGGQGETQYF. Full variable domain (missing parts from reference TRBV5-4 and TRBJ2-5): ETGVTQSPTHLIKTRGQQVTLRCSSQSGHNTVSWYQQALGQGPQFIFQYYREEENGRGNFPPRFSGLQFPNYSSELNVNALELDDSALYLCASSRGLAGGQGETQYFGPGTRLLVL.

This clone was seen a few times. The gene calls are TRBV19 and TRBJ2-1; D possibly corresponds to TRBD1 (5 bases). The CDR3 is 13 residues long. Trimming stripped 7 bases from V and 3 bases from J, with 10 bases between. CDR1 and CDR2 from the germline V gene are LNHDA and SQIVND (reference sequence). The CDR3 spells CASTPDNYNEQFF. CDR3 sequence (DNA): TGTGCCAGTACCCCGGACAACTACAATGAGCAGTTCTTC.

The rearrangement links TRBV6-5 to TRBJ1-1; 9 bases are a match to TRBD1. Germline CDR1 and CDR2: MNHEY and SVGAGI. The CDR3 is made up of 13 amino acids. The ends lost 7 bases at V and 5 bases at J; junction bases unmatched: 5. CDR3 sequence reads: CASTTDRGTEAFF. The CDR3 DNA reads TGTGCCAGCACCACGGACAGGGGAACTGAAGCTTTCTTT.

This clone was recorded once. The chain combines TRBV4-2 with TRBJ2-1; 8 nucleotides line up with TRBD1. The ends lost 4 bases at V and 13 bases at J; junction bases unmatched: 18. The CDR3 extends over 16 amino acids. Germline V gene sequence: CDR1 LGHNA, CDR2 YNFKEQ. This CDR3 reads CASSPTPGQAFHDQFF. The CDR3 DNA sequence: TGTGCCAGCAGCCCTACCCCGGGACAGGCGTTCCACGATCAGTTCTTC.

The chain employs TRBV27 and TRBJ2-1; 9 bases line up with TRBD1. The germline V gene encodes CDR1 MNHEY and CDR2 SMNVEV (reference sequence). With V trimmed by 2 bases and J by 4 bases, 3 bases remained unmatched. This CDR3 is built from 15 residues. For the CDR3, the DNA is TGTGCCAGCAGTTTAGGGACAGGGACATACAATGAGCAGTTCTTC. This gives the protein CASSLGTGTYNEQFF.

The rearrangement links TRBV10-3 to TRBJ1-1; 10 nucleotides match TRBD1. The CDR3 is made up of 16 amino acids. V shed 5 bases and J 8 bases; nucleotides not matched to a gene: 14. Germline loops: CDR1 ENHRY, CDR2 SYGVKD. CDR3 nucleotides: TGTGCCATCAGTTCCGGGACAGGGGCGACCCGTCTAGAAGCTTTCTTT. This gives the protein CAISSGTGATRLEAFF.